This T cell receptor beta chain was sequenced for a study of blood T cell repertoires in COVID-19. The junction had 2 bases not matched to a gene; V was cut back by 0 bases and J by 8 bases. Per the germline V gene, CDR1 is MNHEY and CDR2 is SMNVEV (reference sequence). This CDR3 is built from 14 residues. Authors' data handling: Counts of nucleated cells, estimated from reference gene primer amplification, were obtained. Generated by immunoSEQ multiplex PCR, the TCRdb table keeps only in-frame clones and is missing some. That table gives V, J and clone size, and the DNA gave D and trimming. This sample has under 500,000 clones; roughly 85% occur once, and the top ten carry just under 2%. The cohort comprised adults aged about 18 to 89 years residing in around 25 US areas. Each participant's cohort was designated according to participant-reported clinical history.

The chain carries TRBV27 and TRBJ2-1; 9 bases agree with TRBD2. This sequence was found in a woman between 18 and 29 years old with acute COVID-19. The sample comprised PBMCs or T cells enriched from blood (not recorded which). CDR3 region: CASSLSVAGDEQFF. In nucleotides, the CDR3 is TGTGCCAGCAGTTTATCCGTAGCGGGAGATGAGCAGTTCTTC.